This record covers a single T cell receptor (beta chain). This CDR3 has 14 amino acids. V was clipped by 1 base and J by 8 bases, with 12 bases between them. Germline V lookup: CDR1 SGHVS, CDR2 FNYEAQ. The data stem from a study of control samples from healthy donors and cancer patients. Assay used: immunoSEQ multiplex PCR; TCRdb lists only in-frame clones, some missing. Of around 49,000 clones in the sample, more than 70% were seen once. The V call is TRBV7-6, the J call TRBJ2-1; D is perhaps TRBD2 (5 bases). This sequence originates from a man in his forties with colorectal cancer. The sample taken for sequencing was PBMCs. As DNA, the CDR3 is TGTGCCAGCAGCTTAGAAGTGGGAGACTATGAGCAGTTCTTC. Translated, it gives CASSLEVGDYEQFF.